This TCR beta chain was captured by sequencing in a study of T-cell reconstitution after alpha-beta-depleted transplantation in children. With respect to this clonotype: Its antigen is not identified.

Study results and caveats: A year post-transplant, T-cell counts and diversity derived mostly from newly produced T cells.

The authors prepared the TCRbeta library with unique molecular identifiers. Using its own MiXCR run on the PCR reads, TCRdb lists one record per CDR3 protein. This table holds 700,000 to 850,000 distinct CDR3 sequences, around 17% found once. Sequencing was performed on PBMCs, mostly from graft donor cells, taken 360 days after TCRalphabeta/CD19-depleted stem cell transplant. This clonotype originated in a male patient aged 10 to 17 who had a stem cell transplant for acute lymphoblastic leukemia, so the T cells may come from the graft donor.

The CDR3 here is CSAREGLSRLNEQFF. The CDR3 DNA follows: TGCAGTGCTAGAGAAGGCCTTAGTAGGTTGAATGAGCAGTTCTTC. The chain has TRBV20-1 and TRBJ2-1; D is uncertain. Germline-derived CDR1 and CDR2 are DFQATT and SNEGSKA (reference sequence). The CDR3 has 15 residues. Trimming left V 0 bases short and J 7 bases short, with 16 bases between.